These 3 T cell receptor beta chains came from one sample sequenced in a study of blood T cell repertoires in COVID-19. Profiled with immunoSEQ multiplex PCR; TCRdb holds only in-frame clones, not every one. The sample yields a few hundred thousand clones, roughly 90% seen once. The sequenced material came from peripheral blood. The receptor set was obtained from a man in his forties with acute or convalescent COVID-19.

This clone was detected only a few times. The gene calls are TRBV15 and TRBJ1-1, with a tentative D call TRBD1 (5 bases). The CDR3 loop spans 16 amino acids. With 0 bases removed from V and 0 bases from J, the gap between germline ends came to 11 bases. CDR1 is LNHNV, CDR2 YYDKDF, per germline (reference sequence). The CDR3 DNA reads TGTGCCACCAGCAGAGATTTGACAGCCATGAACACTGAAGCTTTCTTT. Protein sequence: CATSRDLTAMNTEAFF.

This clone was observed a handful of times. This chain uses TRBV19 with TRBJ1-1; TRBD1 matches 7 bases. This CDR3 comprises 19 residues. CDR1 LNHDA and CDR2 SQIVND come from the germline V gene (reference sequence). V trimming: 3 bases; J trimming: 4 bases; junction bases outside the gene matches: 20. The CDR3: CASSIRTGPRGKVFTEAFF. As DNA, the CDR3 is TGTGCCAGTAGTATCCGTACAGGGCCCAGGGGGAAAGTGTTCACTGAAGCTTTCTTT.

J is TRBJ2-1 and V is TRBV4-2, with 7 bases identical to TRBD1. J gave up 9 bases and V 0 bases, and 8 bases lay outside the gene matches. The germline V gene has CDR1 LGHNA and CDR2 YNFKEQ. The CDR3 spans 15 residues. The DNA for the CDR3 is TGTGCCAGCAGCCAAGAAAGAGGACAGGTATTTGAGCAGTTCTTC. Translation gives CASSQERGQVFEQFF.